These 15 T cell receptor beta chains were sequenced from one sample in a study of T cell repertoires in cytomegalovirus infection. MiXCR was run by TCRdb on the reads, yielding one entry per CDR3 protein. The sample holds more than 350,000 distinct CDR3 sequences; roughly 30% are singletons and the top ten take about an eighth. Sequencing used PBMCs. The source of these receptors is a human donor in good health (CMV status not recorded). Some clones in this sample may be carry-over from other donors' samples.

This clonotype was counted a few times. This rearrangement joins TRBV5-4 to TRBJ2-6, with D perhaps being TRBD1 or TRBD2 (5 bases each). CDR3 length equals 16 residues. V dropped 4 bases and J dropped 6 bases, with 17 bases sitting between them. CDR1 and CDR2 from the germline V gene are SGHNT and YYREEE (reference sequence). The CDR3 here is CASSSPGRSSANVLTF. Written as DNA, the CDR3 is TGTGCCAGCAGCAGTCCGGGACGGTCGTCGGCCAACGTCCTGACTTTC. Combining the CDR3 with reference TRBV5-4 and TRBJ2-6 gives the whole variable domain ETGVTQSPTHLIKTRGQQVTLRCSSQSGHNTVSWYQQALGQGPQFIFQYYREEENGRGNFPPRFSGLQFPNYSSELNVNALELDDSALYLCASSSPGRSSANVLTFGAGSRLTVL.

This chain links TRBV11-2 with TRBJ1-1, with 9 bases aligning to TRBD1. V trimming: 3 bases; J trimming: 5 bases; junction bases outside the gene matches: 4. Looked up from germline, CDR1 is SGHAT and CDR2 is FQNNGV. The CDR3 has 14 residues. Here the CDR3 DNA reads TGTGCCAGCAGCTTCGGGACAGGGTTAACTGAAGCTTTCTTT. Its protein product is CASSFGTGLTEAFF. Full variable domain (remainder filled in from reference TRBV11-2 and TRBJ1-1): EAGVAQSPRYKIIEKRQSVAFWCNPISGHATLYWYQQILGQGPKLLIQFQNNGVVDDSQLPKDRFSAERLKGVDSTLKIQPAKLEDSAVYLCASSFGTGLTEAFFGQGTRLTVV.

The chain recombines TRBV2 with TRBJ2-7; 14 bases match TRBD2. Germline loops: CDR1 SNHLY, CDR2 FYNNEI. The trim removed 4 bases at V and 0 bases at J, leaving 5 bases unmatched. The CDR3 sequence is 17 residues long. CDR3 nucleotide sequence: TGTGCCAGCAGTGTTCGGACTAGCGGGGGGAGCTCCTACGAGCAGTACTTC. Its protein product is CASSVRTSGGSSYEQYF.

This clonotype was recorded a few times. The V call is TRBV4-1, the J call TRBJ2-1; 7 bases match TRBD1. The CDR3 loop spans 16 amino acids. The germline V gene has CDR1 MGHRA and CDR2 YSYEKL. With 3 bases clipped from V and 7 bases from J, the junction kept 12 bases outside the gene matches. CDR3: CASSQAPKQGPNEQFF. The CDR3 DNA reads TGCGCCAGCAGCCAGGCTCCGAAACAGGGGCCAAATGAGCAGTTCTTC.

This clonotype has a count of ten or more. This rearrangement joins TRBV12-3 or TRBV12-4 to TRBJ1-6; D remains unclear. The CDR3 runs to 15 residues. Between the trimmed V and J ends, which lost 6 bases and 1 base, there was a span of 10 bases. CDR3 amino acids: CASRPMGSYNSPLHF. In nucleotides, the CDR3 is TGTGCCAGCAGACCCATGGGTTCCTATAATTCACCCCTCCACTTT.

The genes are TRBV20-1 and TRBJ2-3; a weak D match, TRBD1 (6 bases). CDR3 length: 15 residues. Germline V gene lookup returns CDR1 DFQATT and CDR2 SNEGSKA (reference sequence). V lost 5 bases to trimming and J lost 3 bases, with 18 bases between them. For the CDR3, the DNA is TGCAGTGCTGGACACCCGGGACAAAGAACAGATACGCAGTATTTT. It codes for CSAGHPGQRTDTQYF.

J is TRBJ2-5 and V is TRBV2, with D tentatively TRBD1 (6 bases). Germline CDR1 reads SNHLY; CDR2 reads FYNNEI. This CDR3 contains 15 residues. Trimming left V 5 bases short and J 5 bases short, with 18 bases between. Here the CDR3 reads CASSSEGRGFETQYF. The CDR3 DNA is TGTGCCAGCAGTAGTGAAGGCAGGGGTTTCGAGACCCAGTACTTC.

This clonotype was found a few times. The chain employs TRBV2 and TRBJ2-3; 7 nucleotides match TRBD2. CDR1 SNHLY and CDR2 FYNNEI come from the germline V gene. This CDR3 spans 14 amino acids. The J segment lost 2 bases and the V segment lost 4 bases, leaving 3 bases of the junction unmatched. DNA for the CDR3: TGTGCCAGCAGTGTTGCGGGGGACACAGATACGCAGTATTTT. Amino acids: CASSVAGDTDTQYF.

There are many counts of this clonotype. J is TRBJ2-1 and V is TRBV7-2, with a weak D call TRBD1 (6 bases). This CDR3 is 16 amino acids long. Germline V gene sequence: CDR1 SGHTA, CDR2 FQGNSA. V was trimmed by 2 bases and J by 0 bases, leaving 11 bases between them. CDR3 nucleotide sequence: TGTGCCAGCAGCTTACTCGGACAGAGCTCCTACAATGAGCAGTTCTTC. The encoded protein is CASSLLGQSSYNEQFF.

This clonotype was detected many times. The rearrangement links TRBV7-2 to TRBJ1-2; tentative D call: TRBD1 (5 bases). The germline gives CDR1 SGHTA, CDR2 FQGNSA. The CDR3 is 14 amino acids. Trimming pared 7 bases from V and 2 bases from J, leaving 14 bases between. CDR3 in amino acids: CASTPTPGNYGYTF. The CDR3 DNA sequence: TGTGCCAGCACCCCAACCCCAGGGAACTATGGCTACACCTTC.

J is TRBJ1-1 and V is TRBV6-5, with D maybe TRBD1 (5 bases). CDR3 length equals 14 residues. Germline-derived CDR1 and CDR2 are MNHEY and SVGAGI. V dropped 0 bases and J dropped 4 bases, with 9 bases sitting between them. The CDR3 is CASSYSGPGTEAFF. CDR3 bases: TGTGCCAGCAGTTACTCGGGGCCGGGCACTGAAGCTTTCTTT.

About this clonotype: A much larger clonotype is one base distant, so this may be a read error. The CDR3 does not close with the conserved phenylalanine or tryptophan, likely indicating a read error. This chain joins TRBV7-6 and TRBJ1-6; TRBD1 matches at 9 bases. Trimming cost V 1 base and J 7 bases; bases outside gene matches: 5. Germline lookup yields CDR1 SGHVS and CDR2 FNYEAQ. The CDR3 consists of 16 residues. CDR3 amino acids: CASSLGRTGENSPLHL. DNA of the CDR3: TGTGCCAGCAGCTTAGGCAGGACAGGGGAAAATTCACCCCTCCACTTG.

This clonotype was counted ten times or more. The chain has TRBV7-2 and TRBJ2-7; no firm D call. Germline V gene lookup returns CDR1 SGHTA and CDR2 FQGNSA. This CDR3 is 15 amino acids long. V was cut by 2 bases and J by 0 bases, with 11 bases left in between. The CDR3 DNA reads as TGTGCCAGCAGCTTATTCTCCCAGGACTCCTACGAGCAGTACTTC. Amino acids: CASSLFSQDSYEQYF.

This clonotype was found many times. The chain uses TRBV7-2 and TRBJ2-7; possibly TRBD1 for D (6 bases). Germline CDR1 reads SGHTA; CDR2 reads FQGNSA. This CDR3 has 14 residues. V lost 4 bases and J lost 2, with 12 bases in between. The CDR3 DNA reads TGTGCCAGCAGCTCCCCAGGGGATACCTACGAGCAGTACTTC. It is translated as CASSSPGDTYEQYF.

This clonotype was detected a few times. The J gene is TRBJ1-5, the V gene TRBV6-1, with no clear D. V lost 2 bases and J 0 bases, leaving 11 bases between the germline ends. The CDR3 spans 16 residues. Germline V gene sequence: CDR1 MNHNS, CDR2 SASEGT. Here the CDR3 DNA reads TGTGCCAGCAGTGAAAGGACCGTCTATAGCAATCAGCCCCAGCATTTT. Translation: CASSERTVYSNQPQHF.